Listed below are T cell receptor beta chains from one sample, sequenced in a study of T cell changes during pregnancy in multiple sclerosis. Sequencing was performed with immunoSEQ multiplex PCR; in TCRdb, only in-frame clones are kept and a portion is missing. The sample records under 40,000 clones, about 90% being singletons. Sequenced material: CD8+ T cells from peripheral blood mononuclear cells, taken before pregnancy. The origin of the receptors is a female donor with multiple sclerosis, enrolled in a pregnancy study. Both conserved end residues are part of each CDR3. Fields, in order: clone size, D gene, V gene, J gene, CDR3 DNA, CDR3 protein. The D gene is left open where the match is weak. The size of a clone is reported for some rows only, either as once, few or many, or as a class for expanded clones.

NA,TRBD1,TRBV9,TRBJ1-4,TGTGCCAGCAGCGCACGGACAGGGTCTAATGAAAAACTGTTTTTT,CASSARTGSNEKLFF
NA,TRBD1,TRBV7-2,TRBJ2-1,TGTGCCAGCAGTTTGCATGCCGGGACAGGGACGTACAATGAGCAGTTCTTC,CASSLHAGTGTYNEQFF
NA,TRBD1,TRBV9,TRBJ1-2,TGTGCCAGCAGCGAAGTCTCCGGGACAGCCTATGGCTACACCTTC,CASSEVSGTAYGYTF
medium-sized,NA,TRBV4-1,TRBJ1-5,TGCGCCAGCAGCCAAATTCTCCAGCCCCAGCATTTT,CASSQILQPQHF
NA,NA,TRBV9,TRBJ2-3,TGTGCCAGCAGCGCCCGGACAGCTAGCACAGATACGCAGTATTTT,CASSARTASTDTQYF
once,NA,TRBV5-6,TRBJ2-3,TGTGCCAGCAGCCTAATCACAGATACGCAGTATTTT,CASSLITDTQYF
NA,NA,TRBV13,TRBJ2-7,TGTGCCAGCAGCATTCTCAGGGGTCCCCGAGGGGAGCAGTACTTC,CASSILRGPRGEQYF
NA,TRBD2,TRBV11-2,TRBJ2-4,TGTGCCAGCAGCTTAGGGCGGGGGGCCAAAAACATTCAGTACTTC,CASSLGRGAKNIQYF
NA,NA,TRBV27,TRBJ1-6,TGTGCCAGCCGGGCGGGGGTAAATTCACCCCTCCACTTT,CASRAGVNSPLHF
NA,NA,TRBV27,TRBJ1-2,TGTGCCAGCAGTTTAGGGCACGGCTATGGCTACACCTTC,CASSLGHGYGYTF
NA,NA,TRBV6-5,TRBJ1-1,TGTGCCAGCATGTTCGGGTATGAAGCTTTCTTT,CASMFGYEAFF
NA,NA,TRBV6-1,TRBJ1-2,TGTGCCAGCACCCCCGGGTGGGGCTACACCTTC,CASTPGWGYTF
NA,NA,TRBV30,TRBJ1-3,TGTGCCTGGAGTGTAAACTTCATGGCTGGAAACACCATATATTTT,CAWSVNFMAGNTIYF
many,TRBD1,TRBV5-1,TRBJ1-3,TGCGCCAGCAGCTTTGGACAGGGTTACACCATATATTTT,CASSFGQGYTIYF